Each of the 15 T cell receptor beta chains below was sequenced from the same sample in a study of T cell changes during pregnancy in multiple sclerosis. TCRdb's table, derived via immunoSEQ multiplex PCR, lists solely in-frame clones and lacks some. The sample yields approximately 57,000 clones, roughly 90% seen once. The starting material was peripheral blood, obtained after pregnancy. These receptors all come from a female donor in good health, enrolled as a control in a pregnancy study.

V and J are TRBV15 and TRBJ1-1, with 8 bases matching TRBD1. CDR3 length: 13 amino acids. Germline loops: CDR1 LNHNV, CDR2 YYDKDF (reference sequence). With V trimmed by 6 bases and J by 4 bases, 4 bases remained unmatched. The CDR3 bases are TGTGCCACCAGTTCCCAGGGGGCCACTGAAGCTTTCTTT. As protein: CATSSQGATEAFF. Complete variable domain (other parts from reference TRBV15 and TRBJ1-1): DAMVIQNPRYQVTQFGKPVTLSCSQTLNHNVMYWYQQKSSQAPKLLFHYYDKDFNNEADTPDNFQSRRPNTSFCFLDIRSPGLGDTAMYLCATSSQGATEAFFGQGTRLTVV.

This sequence joins TRBV7-9 and TRBJ2-4, with D hard to call. Germline V lookup: CDR1 SEHNR, CDR2 FQNEAQ (reference sequence). This CDR3 spans 13 amino acids. Trimming cost V 1 base and J 4 bases, with 5 bases left between them. CDR3 amino acids: CASSLGRKNIQYF. The CDR3, as DNA: TGTGCCAGCAGCTTAGGCAGGAAAAACATTCAGTACTTC.

The chain joins TRBV5-6 to TRBJ2-7, with TRBD2 matching 10 bases. The CDR3 spans 15 residues. Trimming took 1 base from V and 0 from J; bases not matched to a gene: 1. Germline values: CDR1 SGHDT, CDR2 YYEEEE. The CDR3 protein is CASSLTSGNSYEQYF. The DNA for the CDR3 is TGTGCCAGCAGCTTGACTAGCGGGAACTCCTACGAGCAGTACTTC.

V is TRBV2 and J is TRBJ1-2; 10 bases match TRBD1. Germline V gene data show CDR1 as SNHLY and CDR2 as FYNNEI. The CDR3 extends over 13 amino acids. Trimming took 9 bases from V and 7 from J; bases not matched to a gene: 8. The chain's CDR3 is CASETGGFFGYTF. As DNA, the CDR3 is TGTGCCAGTGAGACAGGGGGCTTCTTTGGCTACACCTTC.

This rearrangement joins TRBV7-6 to TRBJ2-3, with D perhaps TRBD2 (5 bases). The V end was cut by 5 bases, the J end by 0 bases, with 9 bases between. The CDR3 loop spans 14 amino acids. Germline CDR1 reads SGHVS; CDR2 reads FNYEAQ. For the CDR3, the DNA is TGTGCCAGCAGCCCCGGACTGAGCACAGATACGCAGTATTTT. Its protein is CASSPGLSTDTQYF.

V is TRBV6-6 and J is TRBJ1-2; no clear D gene. Trimming took off 4 bases at V and 3 bases at J, with 9 bases between the two ends. CDR3 length: 13 residues. The germline V gene has CDR1 MNHNY and CDR2 SVGAGI (reference sequence). The chain's CDR3 is CASSSPGDYGYTF. The CDR3 DNA follows: TGTGCCAGCAGTTCCCCGGGAGACTATGGCTACACCTTC.

The chain employs TRBV28 and TRBJ1-1, with 7 positions matching TRBD1. Unmatched junction bases numbered 8, after V lost 2 bases and J lost 11 bases. The germline V gene has CDR1 MDHEN and CDR2 SYDVKM. The CDR3 spans 13 residues. CDR3 nucleotides: TGTGCCAGCAGTTTAGCCTTACAGGGGTCGGCTTTCTTT. Encoded protein: CASSLALQGSAFF.

The rearrangement joins TRBV11-3 to TRBJ2-1; D possibly corresponds to TRBD2 (6 bases). V lost 2 bases and J 0 bases, leaving 14 bases between the germline ends. CDR1 is SGHNT and CDR2 is YENEEA in the germline V gene. This CDR3 is 17 amino acids long. The CDR3 region is CASSLTGTFGSYNEQFF. The CDR3 bases are TGTGCCAGCAGCTTAACCGGGACTTTCGGCTCCTACAATGAGCAGTTCTTC.

The V gene is TRBV2, the J gene TRBJ2-1; 11 bases agree with TRBD2. The CDR3 totals 15 residues. The germline V gene has CDR1 SNHLY and CDR2 FYNNEI. The V gene end was trimmed by 2 bases and the J gene end by 6 bases; junction bases not matched to a gene: 3. The CDR3 region has the DNA TGTGCCAGCAGTGAACTAGCGGGGGGCCCCAATGAGCAGTTCTTC. This sequence encodes CASSELAGGPNEQFF.

The V gene is TRBV10-3, the J gene TRBJ2-6, with a possible D match to TRBD2 (6 bases). With 3 bases removed from V and 4 bases from J, the gap between germline ends came to 10 bases. The CDR3 consists of 15 residues. CDR1 and CDR2 from the germline V gene are ENHRY and SYGVKD. CDR3 protein: CAISDGGTGANVLTF. The DNA of the CDR3 is TGTGCCATCAGTGATGGAGGGACGGGGGCCAACGTCCTGACTTTC.

V gene TRBV5-1 combines with J gene TRBJ2-3; D not certain. Germline CDR1 SGHRS, CDR2 YFSETQ. The V end lost 0 bases, the J end lost 5 bases, and 13 bases lay between the germline ends. The CDR3 is 15 amino acids. The DNA of the CDR3 is TGCGCCAGCAGCTTGGGGTCCCGATCCGGAGATACGCAGTATTTT. This encodes CASSLGSRSGDTQYF.

This clone was seen once. The chain carries TRBV19 and TRBJ2-7, with D perhaps matching TRBD1 (6 bases). The CDR3 spans 13 residues. In germline, CDR1 is LNHDA, CDR2 SQIVND (reference sequence). Trimming stripped 4 bases from V and 5 bases from J, with 12 bases between. The chain's CDR3 is CASSKDRSDEQYF. DNA for the CDR3: TGTGCCAGTAGTAAAGACAGGTCCGACGAGCAGTACTTC.

V gene TRBV14 combines with J gene TRBJ2-7; D is perhaps TRBD2 (6 bases). The V and J ends lost 2 bases and 6 bases respectively, with 11 bases between them. The CDR3 length is 13 residues. In germline, CDR1 is SGHDN, CDR2 FVKESK. The CDR3 loop reads CASSQLMGGEQYF. The CDR3 region has the DNA TGTGCCAGCAGCCAACTGATGGGGGGCGAGCAGTACTTC.

The chain uses TRBV19 and TRBJ2-3; the match to TRBD2 covers 7 bases. The length of the CDR3 is 15 residues. Germline V gene lookup returns CDR1 LNHDA and CDR2 SQIVND (reference sequence). With 4 bases clipped from V and 0 bases from J, the junction kept 4 bases outside the gene matches. CDR3 loop: CASSKREGSTDTQYF. In DNA, the CDR3 is TGTGCCAGTAGTAAGAGGGAGGGGAGCACAGATACGCAGTATTTT.

The chain couples TRBV5-1 to TRBJ1-2; 10 bases are shared with TRBD1. Germline assignment: CDR1 SGHRS and CDR2 YFSETQ. V was pared by 4 bases and J by 2 bases, with 5 bases of the junction left unmatched. The CDR3 covers 15 residues. The CDR3: CASSHLGQGNYGYTF. The CDR3 nucleotides read TGCGCCAGCAGCCACCTGGGACAGGGGAACTATGGCTACACCTTC.